Listed below are T cell receptor beta chains from one sample, sequenced in a study of blood T cell repertoires in COVID-19. Here immunoSEQ multiplex PCR was the method, and the copy in TCRdb shows in-frame clones only, minus some. Found here are some 150,000 clones, 87% of them singletons; the top ten hold over 3.5%. The source material was peripheral blood. These TCRs come from a man aged 18 to 29 with active or convalescent COVID-19. CDR3s include the opening cysteine and the closing phenylalanine or tryptophan. The D gene is left open where the match is weak. Some rows have no size entry. The others give once, few or many, or a class for an expanded clone.

J gene,D gene,V gene,clone size,CDR3 length,CDR3 protein,CDR3 DNA
TRBJ2-1,-,TRBV5-8,-,15,CASSLETRGLNEQFF,TGTGCCAGCAGCTTGGAAACCAGGGGCCTCAATGAGCAGTTCTTC
TRBJ2-2,TRBD1,TRBV24-1,once,16,CATSDPGQGYTGELFF,TGTGCCACCAGTGACCCGGGACAGGGTTACACCGGGGAGCTGTTTTTT
TRBJ1-1,TRBD1,TRBV6-5,once,11,CASVIQGAAFF,TGTGCCAGCGTAATACAGGGGGCAGCTTTCTTT
TRBJ2-2,TRBD1,TRBV7-2,-,17,CASSSRGRQGATGELFF,TGTGCCAGCAGCTCTCGGGGGAGACAGGGGGCGACCGGGGAGCTGTTTTTT
TRBJ1-1,-,TRBV25-1,-,12,CASRGPYTEAFF,TGTGCCAGCAGGGGCCCGTACACTGAAGCTTTCTTT
TRBJ1-6,-,TRBV30,once,15,CAWSPPGQGNSPLHF,TGTGCCTGGAGTCCCCCAGGGCAGGGAAATTCACCCCTCCACTTT
TRBJ1-1,-,TRBV19,-,15,CASSPRQVLNTEAFF,TGTGCCAGTAGTCCCCGACAGGTTTTGAACACTGAAGCTTTCTTT
TRBJ1-1,-,TRBV6-2/TRBV6-3,few,13,CASSVTGGTEAFF,TGTGCCAGCAGCGTAACAGGTGGCACTGAAGCTTTCTTT
TRBJ2-2,TRBD2,TRBV28,-,15,CASMAGVANTGELFF,TGTGCCAGCATGGCGGGGGTCGCGAACACCGGGGAGCTGTTTTTT
TRBJ1-1,-,TRBV28,-,18,CASSLIRGGTYGDTEAFF,TGTGCCAGCAGTTTAATCAGGGGTGGAACGTATGGGGACACTGAAGCTTTCTTT
TRBJ2-1,-,TRBV19,-,11,CASSIGLVAFF,TGTGCCAGTAGTATAGGGCTAGTGGCGTTCTTC
TRBJ2-3,TRBD2,TRBV19,-,15,CASSTRLAGGNTQYF,TGTGCCAGTAGTACGAGACTAGCGGGGGGTAATACGCAGTATTTT
TRBJ1-1,-,TRBV14,once,15,CASSQVRRGNTEAFF,TGTGCCAGCAGCCAAGTGCGCAGGGGGAACACTGAAGCTTTCTTT
TRBJ2-1,-,TRBV27,-,14,CASSLRAEHNEQFF,TGTGCCAGCAGTTTACGCGCGGAACACAATGAGCAGTTCTTC
TRBJ1-5,TRBD1,TRBV28,-,15,CASSPRTGIGSPQHF,TGTGCCAGCAGTCCCCGGACAGGGATAGGCTCGCCCCAGCATTTT
TRBJ2-7,TRBD1,TRBV19,-,16,CASSIARQGFSYEQYF,TGTGCCAGTAGTATAGCTCGACAGGGCTTCTCCTACGAGCAGTACTTC
TRBJ1-2,-,TRBV6-5,-,15,CASSFSQGVWPGYTF,TGTGCCAGCAGTTTCTCACAGGGAGTTTGGCCTGGCTACACCTTC
TRBJ1-6,-,TRBV28,-,14,CASRRPGSNSPLHF,TGTGCCAGCAGGAGGCCAGGGTCAAATTCACCCCTCCACTTT
TRBJ2-5,TRBD2,TRBV7-7,-,17,CASSPTSGGGVGETQYF,TGTGCTAGCAGCCCGACTAGCGGGGGAGGAGTAGGGGAGACCCAGTACTTC
TRBJ1-4,-,TRBV28,few,12,CASTGETEKLFF,TGTGCCAGCACGGGGGAAACCGAAAAACTGTTTTTT
TRBJ1-2,-,TRBV6-5,-,13,CASSPRPGGGYTF,TGTGCCAGCAGTCCCCGCCCGGGAGGGGGATACACCTTC
TRBJ1-5,TRBD1,TRBV19,-,17,CASSSPPGQGSNQPQHF,TGTGCCAGTAGTTCCCCTCCGGGACAGGGAAGCAATCAGCCCCAGCATTTT
TRBJ2-5,TRBD2,TRBV19,-,16,CASSLLGGGSQETQYF,TGTGCCAGTAGTCTTCTGGGCGGGGGGTCGCAAGAGACCCAGTACTTC
TRBJ2-3,TRBD2,TRBV5-1,-,16,CASTPLGEGLTDTQYF,TGCGCCAGCACCCCTTTGGGGGAGGGGTTGACAGATACGCAGTATTTT
TRBJ1-1,TRBD1,TRBV5-1,-,14,CASSIQGANTEAFF,TGCGCCAGCAGCATACAGGGGGCTAACACTGAAGCTTTCTTT
TRBJ2-5,TRBD2,TRBV7-2,-,15,CASSAGGRPEETQYF,TGTGCCAGCAGCGCCGGCGGGAGGCCTGAAGAGACCCAGTACTTC
TRBJ1-5,-,TRBV27,-,15,CASGRGTGPNQPQHF,TGTGCCAGCGGGAGGGGAACAGGTCCAAATCAGCCCCAGCATTTT
TRBJ1-2,-,TRBV27,-,14,CASSLTGWSYGYTF,TGTGCCAGCAGTTTAACAGGGTGGAGCTATGGCTACACCTTC
TRBJ1-4,TRBD1,TRBV19,-,15,CASSIAGTGNEKLFF,TGTGCCAGTAGTATAGCCGGGACAGGAAATGAAAAACTGTTTTTT
TRBJ1-1,-,TRBV4-1,once,13,CASSQDNEEVAFF,TGCGCCAGCAGCCAAGATAATGAGGAGGTCGCTTTCTTT
TRBJ1-1,-,TRBV18,-,12,CASSPLAAEAFF,TGTGCCAGCTCACCATTGGCAGCTGAAGCTTTCTTT
TRBJ1-4,TRBD1,TRBV7-8,-,18,CASSHGQGGWKTNEKLFF,TGTGCCAGCAGCCATGGACAGGGAGGGTGGAAAACTAATGAAAAACTGTTTTTT
TRBJ2-1,-,TRBV7-6,-,18,CASSLAGAGADLYNEQFF,TGTGCCAGCAGCTTAGCGGGGGCTGGAGCCGACTTATACAATGAGCAGTTCTTC
TRBJ2-5,TRBD2,TRBV9,-,15,CASSHRTSIEETQYF,TGTGCCAGCAGCCACCGGACTAGTATTGAGGAGACCCAGTACTTC
TRBJ2-5,TRBD1,TRBV7-9,-,13,CASSLPGQVTQYF,TGTGCCAGCAGCTTACCGGGACAGGTGACCCAGTACTTC
TRBJ2-5,-,TRBV27,-,15,CASSLQGSAGETQYF,TGTGCCAGCAGTTTACAGGGGTCCGCCGGGGAGACCCAGTACTTC
TRBJ2-5,TRBD1,TRBV5-1,-,15,CASSLGYRGAETQYF,TGCGCCAGCAGCTTGGGGTACAGGGGTGCGGAGACCCAGTACTTC
TRBJ1-2,-,TRBV13,-,18,CASSLVGAGGWANYGYTF,TGTGCCAGCAGCTTAGTGGGGGCTGGCGGTTGGGCTAACTATGGCTACACCTTC
TRBJ1-1,TRBD1,TRBV6-6,-,14,CASLGQGVISEAFF,TGTGCCAGCCTCGGACAGGGGGTAATCTCTGAAGCTTTCTTT
TRBJ1-2,-,TRBV3-1/TRBV3-2,-,13,CASSPLSVYGYTF,TGTGCCAGCAGCCCCCTGTCCGTCTATGGCTACACCTTC
TRBJ2-1,TRBD1,TRBV7-8,-,14,CASSLVQGDNEQFF,TGTGCCAGCAGCCTGGTACAGGGGGACAATGAGCAGTTCTTC
TRBJ2-1,TRBD2,TRBV20-1,-,14,CSASQGLAGSEQFF,TGCAGTGCTAGTCAAGGACTAGCGGGAAGTGAGCAGTTCTTC
TRBJ1-1,-,TRBV5-4,once,14,CATTLRGLNTEAFF,TGTGCCACTACCTTACGGGGTTTGAACACTGAAGCTTTCTTT
TRBJ1-1,-,TRBV16,few,14,CASSQLPPQGEAFF,TGTGCCAGCAGCCAATTGCCCCCCCAGGGGGAAGCTTTCTTT
TRBJ2-2,-,TRBV29-1,-,14,CSVEEGTATGELFF,TGCAGCGTTGAAGAGGGGACTGCCACCGGGGAGCTGTTTTTT
TRBJ2-6,TRBD1,TRBV28,-,19,CATQAAPGQGARGANVLTF,TGTGCCACCCAGGCTGCACCGGGACAGGGGGCGCGCGGGGCCAACGTCCTGACTTTC
TRBJ2-1,-,TRBV6-2/TRBV6-3,-,18,CASSYGKARQADYNEQFF,TGTGCCAGCAGTTACGGTAAAGCGAGACAGGCAGACTACAATGAGCAGTTCTTC
TRBJ2-1,-,TRBV18,-,14,CASRRGLPYNEQFF,TGTGCCAGTCGGAGGGGTCTACCCTACAATGAGCAGTTCTTC
TRBJ1-1,TRBD1,TRBV11-1,-,15,CASSSPGTGNTEAFF,TGTGCCAGCAGCTCCCCCGGGACAGGGAACACTGAAGCTTTCTTT
TRBJ2-3,-,TRBV21-1,once,19,CASSNSHPWQVCVTDTQYF,TGTGCCAGCAGCAATTCCCACCCCTGGCAGGTCTGCGTCACAGATACGCAGTATTTT
TRBJ2-1,-,TRBV6-2/TRBV6-3,-,14,CASSWGLESNEQFF,TGTGCCAGCAGTTGGGGCTTAGAGTCCAATGAGCAGTTCTTC
TRBJ2-1,-,TRBV28,once,16,CASSPDGGTIYNEQFF,TGTGCCAGCAGTCCTGATGGAGGGACGATCTACAATGAGCAGTTCTTC
TRBJ1-2,-,TRBV3-1/TRBV3-2,-,16,CASSQEKTTANYGYTF,TGTGCCAGCAGCCAAGAAAAGACTACAGCAAACTATGGCTACACCTTC
TRBJ2-7,-,TRBV5-5,-,14,CASILVPDTYEQYF,TGTGCCAGCATTCTGGTTCCAGATACCTACGAGCAGTACTTC